These T cell receptor beta chains were read from a single sample in a study of sequential checkpoint blockade in melanoma. Produced via immunoSEQ multiplex PCR; TCRdb's table is partial and in-frame only. The sample yields roughly 18,000 clones, about 70% seen once. The starting material was CD8+ T cells sorted from blood (inferred from file names), obtained from a patient given nivolumab and ipilimumab in sequence. The receptors here all came from a human donor with melanoma. CDR3s include the opening cysteine and the closing phenylalanine or tryptophan. The D gene is left open where the match is weak. The size of a clone is reported for some rows only, either as once, few or many, or as a class for expanded clones.

D,J,size,V,CDR3,DNA
TRBD1,TRBJ2-7,-,TRBV7-8,CASSSPGQGEAYEQYF,TGTGCCAGCAGCTCTCCGGGACAGGGGGAGGCCTACGAGCAGTACTTC
-,TRBJ1-2,-,TRBV5-8,CASSLDGVGYGYTF,TGTGCCAGCAGCTTGGACGGGGTTGGCTATGGCTACACCTTC
-,TRBJ1-5,-,TRBV11-2,CASSLSGVFNQPQHF,TGTGCCAGCAGCCTTTCAGGGGTGTTCAATCAGCCCCAGCATTTT
-,TRBJ2-3,-,TRBV29-1,CSSNGHNTDTQYF,TGCAGCTCCAATGGACACAACACAGATACGCAGTATTTT
TRBD1,TRBJ2-6,-,TRBV4-3,CASSVRWDRLSRTYSGANVLTF,TGCGCCAGCAGCGTGAGATGGGACAGACTATCCCGAACCTACTCTGGGGCCAACGTCCTGACTTTC
-,TRBJ2-7,-,TRBV28,CASSSLIQLASYEQYF,TGTGCCAGCAGCTCGCTGATCCAGCTAGCGTCCTACGAGCAGTACTTC
-,TRBJ2-1,-,TRBV4-1,CASLGGGGLDNEQFF,TGCGCCAGCTTGGGTGGGGGGGGGCTTGACAATGAGCAGTTCTTC
-,TRBJ2-1,once,TRBV2,CASSEPEDSYNEQFF,TGTGCCAGCAGTGAACCAGAGGACTCCTACAATGAGCAGTTCTTC
TRBD1,TRBJ1-2,-,TRBV13,CASSSGQGLGYTF,TGTGCCAGCAGCTCGGGACAGGGGCTGGGCTACACCTTC
TRBD2,TRBJ2-2,-,TRBV30,CAWSGLAGETGELFF,TGTGCCTGGAGTGGGCTAGCGGGAGAGACCGGGGAGCTGTTTTTT
-,TRBJ2-7,-,TRBV19,CASSSGLGYEQYF,TGTGCCAGTAGTTCGGGGTTAGGTTACGAGCAGTACTTC
-,TRBJ1-6,-,TRBV2,CASKDSTNSPLHF,TGTGCCAGCAAGGACAGCACTAATTCACCCCTCCACTTT
TRBD1,TRBJ1-1,-,TRBV4-1,CASSQVPGGVTEAFF,TGCGCCAGCAGCCAAGTCCCAGGGGGCGTCACTGAAGCTTTCTTT
-,TRBJ1-5,-,TRBV10-1,CASSARNNQPQHF,TGCGCCAGCAGCGCGCGGAACAATCAGCCCCAGCATTTT
TRBD2,TRBJ2-7,medium-sized,TRBV5-1,CASSPRGDEQYF,TGCGCCAGCAGCCCGCGGGGGGACGAGCAGTACTTC
-,TRBJ1-2,-,TRBV2,CASSEWRGLTDYGYTF,TGTGCCAGCAGTGAATGGAGAGGGCTGACCGACTATGGCTACACCTTC
TRBD2,TRBJ2-7,-,TRBV4-1,CASSQGGGQGWGDEQYF,TGCGCCAGCAGCCAAGGGGGGGGTCAGGGTTGGGGGGACGAGCAGTACTTC
-,TRBJ1-6,-,TRBV28,CASSLLEGTYNSPLHF,TGTGCCAGCAGTTTACTCGAGGGAACCTATAATTCACCCCTCCACTTT
-,TRBJ1-1,-,TRBV19,CASSPQGNTEAFF,TGTGCCAGTAGTCCACAGGGAAACACTGAAGCTTTCTTT
-,TRBJ2-7,-,TRBV7-8,CASSPGSDPNSYEQYF,TGTGCCAGCAGCCCCGGGTCAGACCCAAACTCCTACGAGCAGTACTTC
TRBD1,TRBJ2-7,once,TRBV27,CASSLRTGYHEQYF,TGTGCCAGCAGTTTAAGGACAGGATACCACGAGCAGTACTTC